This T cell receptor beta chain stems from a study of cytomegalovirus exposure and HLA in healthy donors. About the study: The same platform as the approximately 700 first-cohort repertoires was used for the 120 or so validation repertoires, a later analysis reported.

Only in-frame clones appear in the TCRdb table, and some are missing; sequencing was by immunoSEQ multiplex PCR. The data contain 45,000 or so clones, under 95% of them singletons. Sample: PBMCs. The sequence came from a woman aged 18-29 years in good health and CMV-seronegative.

CDR3 coding DNA: TGCGCCAGCAGCTTGCATCCGGGAGCTGATCAGCCCCAGCATTTT. Its translation is CASSLHPGADQPQHF. The V gene is TRBV5-1, the J gene TRBJ1-5; D is unclear. From germline, CDR1 is SGHRS and CDR2 YFSETQ. Deletions cut 1 base from V and 5 bases from J, with 13 bases between. The CDR3 runs 15 residues.